The rows below give T cell receptor beta chains drawn from one sample of a study of beta chain features in type 1 diabetes. Produced via immunoSEQ multiplex PCR; TCRdb's table is partial and in-frame only. The sample lists about 320,000 clones; 14% were seen once. Sequenced input: central memory CD4+ T cells from blood. The receptors here all came from a man aged 25 to 40 in good health. Both conserved end residues are part of each CDR3. The D gene is left open where the match is weak. Not every row has a clone size; where given, it reads once, few, many or a size class.

V: TRBV2; J: TRBJ2-4; size: NA; D: NA; CDR3: CASSDIGGAAKNIQYF; DNA: TGTGCCAGCAGTGATATAGGGGGGGCGGCCAAAAACATTCAGTACTTC
V: TRBV6-5; J: TRBJ1-2; size: few; D: NA; CDR3: CASRERGEANYGYTF; DNA: TGTGCCAGCAGAGAACGGGGGGAAGCTAACTATGGCTACACCTTC
V: TRBV29-1; J: TRBJ2-3; size: few; D: NA; CDR3: CSVDLRSTQYF; DNA: TGCAGCGTTGATCTGCGGAGTACGCAGTATTTT
V: TRBV29-1; J: TRBJ1-2; size: NA; D: TRBD1; CDR3: CSVDQNRGMNGYTF; DNA: TGCAGCGTTGATCAAAACAGGGGCATGAATGGCTACACCTTC
V: TRBV4-1; J: TRBJ2-1; size: few; D: TRBD1; CDR3: CASSHRGRDRGEQFF; DNA: TGCGCCAGCAGCCACCGGGGTCGGGACAGGGGTGAGCAGTTCTTC
V: TRBV7-8; J: TRBJ1-2; size: NA; D: NA; CDR3: CASSLMDSFGYTF; DNA: TGTGCCAGCAGCCTCATGGACAGTTTTGGCTACACCTTC
V: TRBV19; J: TRBJ2-3; size: NA; D: TRBD2; CDR3: CASSTRLAGDTQYF; DNA: TGTGCCAGTAGTACACGACTAGCCGGGGACACGCAGTATTTT
V: TRBV30; J: TRBJ1-2; size: few; D: NA; CDR3: CAWDGRGGGYTF; DNA: TGTGCCTGGGACGGGAGGGGTGGTGGCTACACCTTC
V: TRBV12-5; J: TRBJ2-5; size: NA; D: NA; CDR3: CASGLVQGFEETQYF; DNA: TGTGCTAGTGGTTTGGTACAGGGTTTCGAGGAGACCCAGTACTTC
V: TRBV7-2; J: TRBJ2-5; size: NA; D: TRBD2; CDR3: CASSLAPGGETQYF; DNA: TGTGCCAGCAGCTTAGCGCCGGGAGGGGAGACCCAGTACTTC
V: TRBV11-2; J: TRBJ2-3; size: NA; D: NA; CDR3: CASSSMTPGSADTQYF; DNA: TGTGCCAGCAGCTCTATGACACCCGGGTCAGCAGATACGCAGTATTTT
V: TRBV5-1; J: TRBJ2-3; size: few; D: TRBD2; CDR3: CASSSSGTQYF; DNA: TGCGCCAGCAGCTCTAGCGGTACGCAGTATTTT
V: TRBV5-4; J: TRBJ1-1; size: few; D: NA; CDR3: CASSDRDTDSEAFF; DNA: TGTGCCAGCAGCGACCGGGACACCGACTCTGAAGCTTTCTTT
V: TRBV18; J: TRBJ1-5; size: NA; D: TRBD1; CDR3: CASSPSPGTGSYQPQHF; DNA: TGTGCCAGCTCACCATCTCCCGGGACAGGGAGTTATCAGCCCCAGCATTTT
V: TRBV7-2; J: TRBJ2-7; size: NA; D: NA; CDR3: CASSPSGAGRIQYF; DNA: TGTGCCAGCAGCCCCAGTGGGGCGGGGCGAATTCAGTACTTC
V: TRBV5-1; J: TRBJ1-3; size: few; D: NA; CDR3: CASSLEGQGNTIYF; DNA: TGCGCCAGCAGCTTGGAAGGACAGGGAAACACCATATATTTT
V: TRBV27; J: TRBJ1-4; size: few; D: TRBD1; CDR3: CASSSQGAWEKLFF; DNA: TGTGCCAGCAGTTCACAGGGGGCCTGGGAAAAACTGTTTTTT
V: TRBV30; J: TRBJ2-2; size: few; D: NA; CDR3: CAWSVPGGGELFF; DNA: TGTGCCTGGAGTGTACCCGGGGGCGGGGAGCTGTTTTTT
V: TRBV7-2; J: TRBJ2-2; size: NA; D: NA; CDR3: CASSSSTANTGELFF; DNA: TGTGCCAGCAGCTCGTCGACTGCTAACACCGGGGAGCTGTTTTTT
V: TRBV19; J: TRBJ1-2; size: NA; D: NA; CDR3: CASSLISSGSPKTGGYTF; DNA: TGTGCCAGTAGTTTAATATCATCGGGATCCCCAAAAACTGGGGGCTACACCTTC
V: TRBV7-2; J: TRBJ2-2; size: NA; D: TRBD1; CDR3: CASSPRDRALNTGELFF; DNA: TGTGCCAGCAGCCCCCGGGACAGGGCCCTAAACACCGGGGAGCTGTTTTTT
V: TRBV6-5; J: TRBJ1-2; size: NA; D: TRBD1; CDR3: CASRNRQGRGYTF; DNA: TGTGCCAGCAGAAATCGACAGGGAAGGGGCTACACCTTC
V: TRBV27; J: TRBJ1-2; size: NA; D: NA; CDR3: CASALDWAIDGYTF; DNA: TGTGCCAGCGCCTTAGATTGGGCAATCGATGGCTACACCTTC
V: TRBV27; J: TRBJ1-5; size: few; D: NA; CDR3: CASSPLQGSNQPQHF; DNA: TGTGCCAGCAGTCCGCTACAGGGAAGCAATCAGCCCCAGCATTTT
V: TRBV27; J: TRBJ1-1; size: NA; D: NA; CDR3: CASFGGGSTTEVFF; DNA: NA
V: TRBV5-1; J: TRBJ1-2; size: NA; D: TRBD1; CDR3: CASSLASSGQGYGYTF; DNA: TGCGCCAGCAGCTTGGCTTCCTCCGGACAGGGGTATGGCTACACCTTC
V: TRBV13; J: TRBJ1-1; size: NA; D: NA; CDR3: CASSLGAEAFF; DNA: TGTGCCAGCAGCTTAGGGGCCGAAGCTTTCTTT